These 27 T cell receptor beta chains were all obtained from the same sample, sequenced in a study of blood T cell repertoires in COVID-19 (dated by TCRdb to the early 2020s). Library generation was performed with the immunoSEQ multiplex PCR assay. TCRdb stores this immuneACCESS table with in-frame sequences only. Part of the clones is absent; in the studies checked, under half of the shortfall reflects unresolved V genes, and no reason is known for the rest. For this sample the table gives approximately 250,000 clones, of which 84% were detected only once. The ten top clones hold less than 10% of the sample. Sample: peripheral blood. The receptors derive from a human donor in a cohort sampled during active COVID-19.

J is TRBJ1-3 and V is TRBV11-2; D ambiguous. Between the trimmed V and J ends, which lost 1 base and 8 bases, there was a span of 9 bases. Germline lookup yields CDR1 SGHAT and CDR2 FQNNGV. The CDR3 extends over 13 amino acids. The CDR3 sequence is CASSLGPDYTIYF. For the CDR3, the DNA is TGTGCCAGCAGCTTAGGTCCAGACTACACCATATATTTT.

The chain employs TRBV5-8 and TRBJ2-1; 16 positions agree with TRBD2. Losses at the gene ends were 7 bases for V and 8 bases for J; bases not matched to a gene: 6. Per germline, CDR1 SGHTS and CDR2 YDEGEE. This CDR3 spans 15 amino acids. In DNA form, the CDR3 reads TGTGCCAGCCGCAGGGGACTAGCGGGAGGGTATGAGCAGTTCTTC. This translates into CASRRGLAGGYEQFF.

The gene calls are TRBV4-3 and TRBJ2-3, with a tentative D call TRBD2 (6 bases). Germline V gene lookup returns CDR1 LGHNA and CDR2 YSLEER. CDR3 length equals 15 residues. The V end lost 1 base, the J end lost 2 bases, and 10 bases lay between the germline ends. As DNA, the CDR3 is TGCGCCAGCAGCCAAGGCGGGGACCCCACAGATACGCAGTATTTT. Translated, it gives CASSQGGDPTDTQYF.

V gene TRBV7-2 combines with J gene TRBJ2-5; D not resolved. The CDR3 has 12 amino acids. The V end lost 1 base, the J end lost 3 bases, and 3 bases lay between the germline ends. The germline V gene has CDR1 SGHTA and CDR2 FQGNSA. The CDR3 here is CASSLVKETQYF. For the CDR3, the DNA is TGTGCCAGCAGCTTAGTAAAAGAGACCCAGTACTTC.

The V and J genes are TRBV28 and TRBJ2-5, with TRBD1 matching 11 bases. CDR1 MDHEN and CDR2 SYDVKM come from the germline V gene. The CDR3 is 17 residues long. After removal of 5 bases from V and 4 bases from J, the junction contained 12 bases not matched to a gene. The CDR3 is CASSQALLGTGGETQYF. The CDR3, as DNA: TGTGCCAGCAGTCAGGCCCTCCTCGGGACAGGGGGAGAGACCCAGTACTTC.

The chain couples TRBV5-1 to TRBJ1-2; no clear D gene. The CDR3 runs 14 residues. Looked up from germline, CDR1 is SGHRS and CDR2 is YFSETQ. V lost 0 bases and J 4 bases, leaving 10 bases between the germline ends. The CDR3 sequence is CASSLGGPFYGYTF. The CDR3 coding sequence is TGCGCCAGCAGCTTGGGCGGGCCTTTCTATGGCTACACCTTC.

The CDR3 here is CASSFPPSGRSLEQFF. In nucleotides, the CDR3 is TGCGCCAGCAGCTTCCCTCCCAGCGGGAGATCCCTTGAGCAGTTCTTC. This chain connects TRBV5-1 to TRBJ2-1; 8 bases agree with TRBD2. Per germline, CDR1 SGHRS and CDR2 YFSETQ. The V segment lost 2 bases and the J segment 9 bases; nucleotides outside the gene matches: 13. This CDR3 spans 16 amino acids.

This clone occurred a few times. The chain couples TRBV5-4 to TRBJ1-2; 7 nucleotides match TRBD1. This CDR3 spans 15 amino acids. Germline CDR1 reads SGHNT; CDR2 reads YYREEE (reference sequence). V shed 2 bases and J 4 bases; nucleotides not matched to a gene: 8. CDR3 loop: CASSLDRGQGYGYTF. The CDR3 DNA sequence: TGTGCCAGCAGCTTAGATAGGGGGCAGGGCTATGGCTACACCTTC.

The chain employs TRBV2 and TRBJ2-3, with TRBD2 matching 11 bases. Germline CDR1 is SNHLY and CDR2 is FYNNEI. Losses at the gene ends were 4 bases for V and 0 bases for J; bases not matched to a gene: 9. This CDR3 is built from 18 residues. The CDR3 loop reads CASSGLAGGITSTDTQYF. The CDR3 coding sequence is TGTGCCAGCAGTGGTCTAGCGGGGGGCATAACTAGCACAGATACGCAGTATTTT.

CDR3 amino acids: CASSSLDRVYGEQFF. For the CDR3, the DNA is TGTGCCAGCAGTTCTTTGGACAGGGTGTACGGTGAGCAGTTCTTC. This chain uses TRBV28 with TRBJ2-1, with 8 bases identical to TRBD1. The CDR3 is 15 amino acids. With 4 bases clipped from V and 9 bases from J, the junction kept 11 bases outside the gene matches. Germline V gene data show CDR1 as MDHEN and CDR2 as SYDVKM.

The CDR3 DNA follows: TGTGCCAGCAGCCAACGGACAGGAATAAACTATGGCTACACCTTC. It codes for CASSQRTGINYGYTF. The chain carries TRBV14 and TRBJ1-2; TRBD1 matches 7 bases. Germline trimming cut 2 bases from V and 2 bases from J; bases unmatched to any gene: 5. The CDR3 covers 15 residues. The germline V gene has CDR1 SGHDN and CDR2 FVKESK.

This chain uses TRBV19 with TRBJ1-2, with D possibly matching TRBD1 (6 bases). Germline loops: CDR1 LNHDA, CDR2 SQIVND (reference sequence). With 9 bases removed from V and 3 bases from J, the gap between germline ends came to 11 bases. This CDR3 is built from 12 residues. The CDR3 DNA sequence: TGTGCCAGCAGGGGATACGACTATGGCTACACCTTC. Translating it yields CASRGYDYGYTF.

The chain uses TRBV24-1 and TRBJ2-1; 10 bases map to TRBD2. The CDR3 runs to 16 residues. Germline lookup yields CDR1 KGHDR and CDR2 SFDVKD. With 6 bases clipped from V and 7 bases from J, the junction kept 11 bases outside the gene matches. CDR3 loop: CATSSGLAEVNNEQFF. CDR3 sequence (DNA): TGTGCCACCAGTTCAGGACTAGCGGAAGTGAATAATGAGCAGTTCTTC.

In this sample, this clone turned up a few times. The CDR3 region has the DNA TGCGCCAGTACGACTAGCGGTCCCTACGAGCAGTACTTC. Its protein is CASTTSGPYEQYF. The rearrangement joins TRBV10-1 to TRBJ2-7; TRBD2 aligns across 9 bases. This CDR3 comprises 13 residues. V gave up 9 bases and J gave up 2 bases; unmatched junction bases: 5. CDR1 and CDR2 (germline): WNHNN, SYGVQD (reference sequence).

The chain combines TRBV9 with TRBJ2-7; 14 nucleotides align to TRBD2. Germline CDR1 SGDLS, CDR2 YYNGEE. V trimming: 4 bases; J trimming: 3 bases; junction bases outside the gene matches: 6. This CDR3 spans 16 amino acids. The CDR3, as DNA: TGTGCCAGCAGCACCGGGACTAGCGGGAGTATCTACGAGCAGTACTTC. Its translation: CASSTGTSGSIYEQYF.

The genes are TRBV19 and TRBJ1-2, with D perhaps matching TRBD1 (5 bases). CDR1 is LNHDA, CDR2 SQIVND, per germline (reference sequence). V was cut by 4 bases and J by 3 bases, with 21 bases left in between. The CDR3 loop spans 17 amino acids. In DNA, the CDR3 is TGTGCCAGTAGTACCCACCCTCTTCCGGCAGGGTACTATGGCTACACCTTC. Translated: CASSTHPLPAGYYGYTF.

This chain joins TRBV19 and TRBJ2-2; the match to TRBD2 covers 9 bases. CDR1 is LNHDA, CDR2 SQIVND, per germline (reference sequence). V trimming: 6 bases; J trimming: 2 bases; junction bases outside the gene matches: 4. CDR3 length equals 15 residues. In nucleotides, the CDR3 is TGTGCCAGTAGACACGGGACTAGCAACACCGGGGAGCTGTTTTTT. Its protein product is CASRHGTSNTGELFF.

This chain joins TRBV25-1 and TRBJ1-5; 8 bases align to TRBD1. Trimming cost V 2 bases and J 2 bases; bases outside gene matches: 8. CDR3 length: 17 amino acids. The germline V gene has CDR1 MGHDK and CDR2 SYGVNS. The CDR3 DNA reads TGTGCCAGCAGTGAAGGGGGGACAGGAGCTCGCAATCAGCCCCAGCATTTT. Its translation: CASSEGGTGARNQPQHF.

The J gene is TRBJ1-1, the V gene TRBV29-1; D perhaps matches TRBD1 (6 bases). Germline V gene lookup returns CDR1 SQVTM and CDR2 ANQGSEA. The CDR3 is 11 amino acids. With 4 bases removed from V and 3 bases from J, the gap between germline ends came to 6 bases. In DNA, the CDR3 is TGCAGCGTTGGGACAGACACTGAAGCTTTCTTT. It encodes CSVGTDTEAFF.

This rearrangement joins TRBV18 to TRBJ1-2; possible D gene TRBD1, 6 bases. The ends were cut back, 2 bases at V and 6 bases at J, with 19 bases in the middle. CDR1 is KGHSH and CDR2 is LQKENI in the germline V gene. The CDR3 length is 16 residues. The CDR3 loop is CASSPGRGPIGDGYTF. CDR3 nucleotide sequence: TGTGCCAGCTCACCAGGCAGGGGCCCAATAGGGGATGGCTACACCTTC.

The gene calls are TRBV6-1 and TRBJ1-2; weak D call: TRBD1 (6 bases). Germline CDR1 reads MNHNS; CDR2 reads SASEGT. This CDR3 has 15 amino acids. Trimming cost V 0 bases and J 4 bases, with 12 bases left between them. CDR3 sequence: CASSEAGQGSYGYTF. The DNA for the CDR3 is TGTGCCAGCAGTGAAGCGGGCCAGGGGAGCTATGGCTACACCTTC.

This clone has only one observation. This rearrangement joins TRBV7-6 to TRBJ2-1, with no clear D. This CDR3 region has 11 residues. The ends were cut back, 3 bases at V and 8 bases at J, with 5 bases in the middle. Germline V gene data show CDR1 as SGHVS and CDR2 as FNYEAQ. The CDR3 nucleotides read TGTGCCAGCAGCTTCGTCGATGAGCAGTTCTTC. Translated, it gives CASSFVDEQFF.

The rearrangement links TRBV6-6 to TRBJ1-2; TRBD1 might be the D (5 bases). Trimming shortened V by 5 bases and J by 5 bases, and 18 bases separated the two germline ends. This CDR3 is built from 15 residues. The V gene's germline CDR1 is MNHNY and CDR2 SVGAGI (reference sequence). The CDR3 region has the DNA TGTGCCAGCAGTCCTGCTGTGACGCGGGGGTATGGCTACACCTTC. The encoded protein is CASSPAVTRGYGYTF.

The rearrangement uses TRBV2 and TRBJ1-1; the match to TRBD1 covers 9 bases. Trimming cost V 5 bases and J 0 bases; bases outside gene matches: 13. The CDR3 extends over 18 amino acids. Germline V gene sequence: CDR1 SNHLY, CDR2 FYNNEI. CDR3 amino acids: CASSSPRDRAHMNTEAFF. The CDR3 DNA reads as TGTGCCAGCAGTAGTCCCCGGGACAGGGCCCACATGAACACTGAAGCTTTCTTT.

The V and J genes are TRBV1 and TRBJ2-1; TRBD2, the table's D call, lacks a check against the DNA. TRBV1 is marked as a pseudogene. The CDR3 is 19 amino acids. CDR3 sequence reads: CTSVLSGTSGSESYNEQFF. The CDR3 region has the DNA TGCACCAGCGTCTTATCCGGGACTAGCGGGAGCGAATCCTACAATGAGCAGTTCTTC.

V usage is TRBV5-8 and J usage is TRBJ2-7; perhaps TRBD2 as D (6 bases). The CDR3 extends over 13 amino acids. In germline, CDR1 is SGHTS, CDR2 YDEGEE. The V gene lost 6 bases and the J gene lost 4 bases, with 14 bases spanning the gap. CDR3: CASIRPGGYEQYF. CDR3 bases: TGTGCCAGCATCCGCCCTGGGGGGTACGAGCAGTACTTC.

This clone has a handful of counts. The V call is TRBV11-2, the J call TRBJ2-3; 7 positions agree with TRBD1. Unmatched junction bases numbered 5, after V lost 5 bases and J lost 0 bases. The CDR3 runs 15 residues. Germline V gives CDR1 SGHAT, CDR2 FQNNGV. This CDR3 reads CASSPGQISTDTQYF. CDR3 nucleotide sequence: TGTGCCAGCAGCCCGGGACAGATAAGCACAGATACGCAGTATTTT.